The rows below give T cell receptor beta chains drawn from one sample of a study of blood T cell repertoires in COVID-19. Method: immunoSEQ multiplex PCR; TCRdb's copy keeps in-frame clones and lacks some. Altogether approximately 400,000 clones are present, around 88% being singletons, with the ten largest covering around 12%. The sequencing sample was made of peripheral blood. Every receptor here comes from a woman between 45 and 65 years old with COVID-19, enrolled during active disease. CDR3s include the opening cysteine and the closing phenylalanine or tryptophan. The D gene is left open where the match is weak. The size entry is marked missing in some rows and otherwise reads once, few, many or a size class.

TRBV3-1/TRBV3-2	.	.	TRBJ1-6	CASSGHVPAGDSPLHF	TGTGCCAGCAGCGGGCACGTACCGGCGGGGGATTCACCCCTCCACTTT
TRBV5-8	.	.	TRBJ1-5	CASSSADYNSNQPQHF	TGTGCCAGCAGCTCGGCGGATTACAATAGCAATCAGCCCCAGCATTTT
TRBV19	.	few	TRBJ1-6	CASSMQRDSPLHF	TGTGCCAGTAGTATGCAGCGCGATTCACCCCTCCACTTT
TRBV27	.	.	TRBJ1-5	CASSSSGRDQPQHF	TGTGCCAGCAGTTCTAGCGGGAGGGATCAGCCCCAGCATTTT
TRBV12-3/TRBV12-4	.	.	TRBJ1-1	CASSFSREAFF	TGTGCCAGCAGTTTTTCCCGTGAAGCTTTCTTT
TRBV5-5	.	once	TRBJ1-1	CASSLWEGTEAFF	TGTGCCAGCAGCTTGTGGGAGGGAACTGAAGCTTTCTTT
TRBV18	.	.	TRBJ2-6	CASSDQGSSGANVLTF	TGTGCCAGCTCAGATCAGGGATCCTCTGGGGCCAACGTCCTGACTTTC
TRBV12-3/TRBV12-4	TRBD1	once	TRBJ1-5	CASSLARDRKHF	TGTGCCAGCAGTTTAGCGCGGGACAGGAAGCATTTT
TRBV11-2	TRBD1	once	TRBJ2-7	CASSLGTGAGNEQYF	TGTGCCAGCAGCTTAGGGACAGGGGCCGGGAACGAGCAGTACTTC
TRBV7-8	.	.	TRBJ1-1	CASSLWSYRGRGPTEAFF	TGTGCCAGCAGCTTGTGGTCCTACAGAGGCAGGGGACCCACTGAAGCTTTCTTT
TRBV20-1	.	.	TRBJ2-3	CSARYIDTQYF	TGCAGTGCTAGGTATATCGATACGCAGTATTTT
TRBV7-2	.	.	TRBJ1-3	CASSLVGAIGNTIYF	TGTGCCAGCAGCTTAGTGGGGGCAATTGGAAACACCATATATTTT
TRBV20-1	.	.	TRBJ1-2	CSVEGDYGYTF	TGCAGTGTAGAAGGGGACTATGGCTACACCTTC
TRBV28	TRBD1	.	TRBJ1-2	CASSLSLGQGNGYTF	TGTGCCAGCAGTTTGTCCCTAGGACAGGGGAACGGCTACACCTTC
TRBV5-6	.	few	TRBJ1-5	CASSFGTGGRQPQHF	TGTGCCAGCAGCTTCGGGACGGGGGGTCGGCAGCCCCAGCATTTT
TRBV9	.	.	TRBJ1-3	CASSVSAGPGNTIYF	TGTGCCAGCAGCGTAAGCGCGGGGCCTGGAAACACCATATATTTT
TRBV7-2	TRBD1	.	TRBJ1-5	CASSPAGDRGARQPQHF	TGTGCCAGCAGCCCGGCGGGGGACAGGGGCGCCCGGCAGCCCCAGCATTTT
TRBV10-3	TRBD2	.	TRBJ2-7	CAIKLAGTPHYEQYF	TGTGCCATCAAACTAGCGGGGACCCCTCACTACGAGCAGTACTTC
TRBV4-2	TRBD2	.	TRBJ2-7	CASSQGLAGDIHEQYF	TGTGCCAGCAGCCAAGGGCTAGCGGGGGACATACACGAGCAGTACTTC
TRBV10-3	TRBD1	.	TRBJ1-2	CAIRGTGEIYGYTF	TGTGCCATCAGGGGGACAGGGGAAATTTATGGCTACACCTTC
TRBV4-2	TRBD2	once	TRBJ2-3	CASSQEGVARGGRTDTQYF	TGTGCCAGCAGCCAAGAGGGTGTGGCGCGCGGGGGGCGCACAGATACGCAGTATTTT
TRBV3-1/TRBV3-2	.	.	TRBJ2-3	CASSPRGEGTDTQYF	TGTGCCAGCAGTCCTCGCGGGGAGGGCACAGATACGCAGTATTTT
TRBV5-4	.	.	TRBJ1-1	CASSVGGVATFNTEAFF	TGTGCCAGCAGCGTGGGGGGGGTGGCGACATTTAACACTGAAGCTTTCTTT
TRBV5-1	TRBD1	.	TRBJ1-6	CASQLETGSSSSPLHF	TGCGCCAGCCAGCTGGAGACAGGGAGTTCCAGTTCACCCCTCCACTTT
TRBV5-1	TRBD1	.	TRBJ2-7	CASSPLNRGIGEQYF	TGCGCCAGCAGCCCCCTCAACAGGGGGATTGGCGAGCAGTACTTC